This T cell receptor beta chain originates from a study of blood T cell repertoires in COVID-19. A single count supports this clone. The CDR3 has 14 amino acids. Germline V CDR1 and CDR2: SGHDT, YYEEEE. V lost 1 base to trimming and J lost 1 base, with 8 bases between them. Per the original data handling: Reference gene primer amplification gave nucleated cell count estimates. Assay used: immunoSEQ multiplex PCR; TCRdb lists only in-frame clones, some missing. The DNA gave D and trimming, while V, J and clone size come from that table. The sample has approximately 150,000 clones; roughly 83% are singletons.

Specimen: peripheral blood. This sequence joins TRBV5-6 and TRBJ1-2, with D hard to call. The TCR originated in a woman older than 75 with acute or convalescent COVID-19. CDR3 region: CASSLWEGNYGYTF. Here the CDR3 DNA reads TGTGCCAGCAGCTTGTGGGAGGGTAACTATGGCTACACCTTC.